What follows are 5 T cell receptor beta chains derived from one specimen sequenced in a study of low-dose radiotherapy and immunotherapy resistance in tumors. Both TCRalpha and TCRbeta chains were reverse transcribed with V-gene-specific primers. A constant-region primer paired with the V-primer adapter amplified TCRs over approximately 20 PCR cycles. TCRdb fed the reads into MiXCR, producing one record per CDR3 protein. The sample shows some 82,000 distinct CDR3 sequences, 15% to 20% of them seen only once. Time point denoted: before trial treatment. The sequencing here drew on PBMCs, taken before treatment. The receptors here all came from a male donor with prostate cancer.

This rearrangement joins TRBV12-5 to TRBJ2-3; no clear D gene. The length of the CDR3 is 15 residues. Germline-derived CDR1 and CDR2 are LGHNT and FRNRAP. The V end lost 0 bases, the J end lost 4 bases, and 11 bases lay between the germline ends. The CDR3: CASGLVLGPPDTQYF. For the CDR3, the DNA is TGTGCTAGTGGTTTGGTACTCGGGCCACCAGATACGCAGTATTTT. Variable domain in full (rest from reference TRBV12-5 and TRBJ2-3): DARVTQTPRHKVTEMGQEVTMRCQPILGHNTVFWYRQTMMQGLELLAYFRNRAPLDDSGMPKDRFSAEMPDATLATLKIQPSEPRDSAVYFCASGLVLGPPDTQYFGPGTRLTVL.

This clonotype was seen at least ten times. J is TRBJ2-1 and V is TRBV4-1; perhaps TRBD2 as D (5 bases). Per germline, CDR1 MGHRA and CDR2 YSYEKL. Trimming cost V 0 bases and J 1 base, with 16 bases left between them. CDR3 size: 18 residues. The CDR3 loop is CASSQDIRSDGSYNEQFF. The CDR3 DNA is TGCGCCAGCAGCCAAGATATTCGTAGCGACGGATCCTACAATGAGCAGTTCTTC.

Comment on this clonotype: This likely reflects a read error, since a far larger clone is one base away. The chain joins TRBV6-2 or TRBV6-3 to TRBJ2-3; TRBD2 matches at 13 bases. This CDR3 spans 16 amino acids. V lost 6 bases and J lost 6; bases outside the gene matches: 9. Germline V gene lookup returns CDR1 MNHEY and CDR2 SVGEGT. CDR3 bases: TGTGCCAGCAGACCTTATGGACTAGCGGGAGCGGATACGCAGTATTTT. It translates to CASRPYGLAGADTQYF.

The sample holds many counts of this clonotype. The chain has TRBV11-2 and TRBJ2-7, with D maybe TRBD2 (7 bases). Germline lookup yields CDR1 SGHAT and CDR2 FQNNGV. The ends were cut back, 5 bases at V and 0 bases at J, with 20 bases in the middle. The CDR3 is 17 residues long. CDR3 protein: CASSHGQLAGRSYEQYF. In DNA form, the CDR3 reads TGTGCCAGCAGCCACGGACAGTTAGCGGGTCGCTCCTACGAGCAGTACTTC.

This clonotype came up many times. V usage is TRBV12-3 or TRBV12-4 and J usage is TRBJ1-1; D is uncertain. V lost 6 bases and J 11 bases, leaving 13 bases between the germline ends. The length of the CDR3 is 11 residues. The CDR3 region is CASSTTGPAFF. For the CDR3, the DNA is TGTGCCAGCAGCACCACCGGCCCGGCTTTCTTT.